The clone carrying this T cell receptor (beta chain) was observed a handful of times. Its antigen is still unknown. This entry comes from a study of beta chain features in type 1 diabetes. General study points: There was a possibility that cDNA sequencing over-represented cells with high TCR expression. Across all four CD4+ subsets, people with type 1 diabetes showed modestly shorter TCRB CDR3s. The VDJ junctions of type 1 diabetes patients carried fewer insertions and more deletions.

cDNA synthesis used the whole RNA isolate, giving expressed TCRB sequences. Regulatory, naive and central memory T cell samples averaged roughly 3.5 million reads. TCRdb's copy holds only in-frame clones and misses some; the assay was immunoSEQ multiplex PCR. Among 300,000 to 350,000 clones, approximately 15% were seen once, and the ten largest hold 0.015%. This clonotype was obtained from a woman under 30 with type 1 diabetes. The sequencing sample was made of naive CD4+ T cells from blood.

The CDR3 spells CAWSALTGDREKLFF. The CDR3 DNA sequence: TGTGCCTGGAGTGCTTTGACAGGGGATCGTGAAAAACTGTTTTTT. The rearrangement joins TRBV30 to TRBJ1-4; 8 positions match TRBD1. Germline-derived CDR1 and CDR2 are GTSNPN and SVGIG (reference sequence). Trimming cost V 1 base and J 7 bases; bases outside gene matches: 8. The CDR3 runs 15 residues.